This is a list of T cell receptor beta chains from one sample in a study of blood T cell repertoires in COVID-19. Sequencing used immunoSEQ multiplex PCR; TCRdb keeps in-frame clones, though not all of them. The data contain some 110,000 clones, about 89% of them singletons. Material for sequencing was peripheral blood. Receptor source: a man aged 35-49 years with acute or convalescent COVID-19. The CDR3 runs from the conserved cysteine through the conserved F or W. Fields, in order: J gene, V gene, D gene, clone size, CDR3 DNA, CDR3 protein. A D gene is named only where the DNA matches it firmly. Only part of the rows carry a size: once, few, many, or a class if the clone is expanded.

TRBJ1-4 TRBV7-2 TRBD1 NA TGTGCCAGCAGCTTAGGGACAGGGGGCGTATTCGGGAATGAAAAACTGTTTTTT CASSLGTGGVFGNEKLFF
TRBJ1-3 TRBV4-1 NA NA TGCGCCAGCAGCCAAAAGTTCCCCAACTCGATTTTTGGAAACACCATATATTTT CASSQKFPNSIFGNTIYF
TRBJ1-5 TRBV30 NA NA TGTGCCTGGACCCTTCGGGGGGCTCAACAGCCCCAGCATTTT CAWTLRGAQQPQHF
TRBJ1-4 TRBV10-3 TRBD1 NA TGTGCCATCAGTGAGTCGAAGGGACAGGGAAATGAAAAACTGTTTTTT CAISESKGQGNEKLFF
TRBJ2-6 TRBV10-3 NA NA TGTGCCATCAGTGAGTCGAAGGCCGGAGGACCATCTGGGGCCAACGTCCTGACTTTC CAISESKAGGPSGANVLTF
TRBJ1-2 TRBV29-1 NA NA TGCAGCCAGCGGGGCAGGGGTGTCGCTAACTATGGCTACACCTTC CSQRGRGVANYGYTF
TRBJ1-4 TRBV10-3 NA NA TGTGCCATCAGTTACAGTGCAACTAATGAAAAACTGTTTTTT CAISYSATNEKLFF
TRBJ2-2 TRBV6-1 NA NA TGTGCCAGCAGTGAAAAAATCGGGTGGATCGGGGGGGAGCTGTTTTTT CASSEKIGWIGGELFF
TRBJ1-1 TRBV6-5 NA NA TGTGCCAGTGCCCCGGGAGGGAGATACACTGAAGCTTTCTTT CASAPGGRYTEAFF
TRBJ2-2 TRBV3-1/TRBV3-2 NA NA TGTGCCAGCAGCCCTAATAGGGGTCCCGGGGAGCTGTTTTTT CASSPNRGPGELFF
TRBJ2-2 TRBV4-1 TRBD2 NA TGCGCCAGCAGCCAAGAGTGGGGGGGATTGAGCACCGGGGAGCTGTTTTTT CASSQEWGGLSTGELFF
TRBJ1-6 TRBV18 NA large TGTGCCAGCTCACCTTCCGGGTCCCGGGATTCACCCCTCCACTTT CASSPSGSRDSPLHF
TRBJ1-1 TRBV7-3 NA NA TGTGCCAGCAGCCCTCAGGGCGACAACACTGAAGCTTTCTTT CASSPQGDNTEAFF